Detailed here is one T cell receptor (beta chain). This clonotype has ten or more counts. Its antigen specificity is not known. One base away there is no much larger clone; base qualities are not given. This sample was taken from a study of naive and memory T cell subsets (dated by TCRdb to about 2017). For the wider study: The study applied an open-source, UMI-based TCR alpha and beta sequencing pipeline to sorted naive and memory peripheral blood T cell subsets. Complete agreement was observed between the functional CMV T cell responses and the IgG serology results. RNA was DNase-treated and reverse transcribed with TCR constant-region primers, mostly using SuperScript III. Study-wide conclusions, independent of this receptor: A power law was followed by TCR abundance, with an exponent that differed between naive and memory subsets but was consistent across the three individuals. After error correction, only a single occurrence was seen for over 85% of naive TCR sequences, so much steeper abundance distributions were produced than in memory subsets. The repertoire findings for the naive and memory subsets could not be validated against a ground truth because none was available. Single alpha or beta chain sequences, rather than paired alpha/beta receptors, were used to define clonotypes. In both CD4 and CD8 cells, the Gini index increased while Shannon and inverse Simpson diversity decreased from naive through CM, EM and EMRA. RNA-based TCR counts may be affected by expression changes linked to T cell activation and differentiation.

Separate amplification of TCR alpha and beta chain libraries was performed from the second PCR step onward. Donor CMV status was determined by IFNgamma production from CD4+ T cells after overnight stimulation of fresh PBMCs with CMV viral lysate. CD4 T cells were positively selected using Miltenyi beads, after which CD8 T cells were positively selected from the CD4-negative fraction. Cells were stained for CD3, CD4, CD8, CD45RA, CD27 and a live/dead dye and were sorted on a BD Aria II into four subsets based on CD45RA and CD27. The sorting gate for effector memory cells was CD45RA-CD27-, and the sorting gate for EMRA cells was CD45RA+CD27-. Blood was obtained from a few healthy volunteers, and the blood from each volunteer was fractionated into CD4 and CD8 T cells and subsequently into four differentiation subsets. Roughly 120 ml of peripheral blood was collected from each donor, and PBMC were isolated from the blood using Ficoll-Paque PLUS density-gradient centrifugation. Sorted cells were lysed in RLT buffer, and RNA was extracted with a Qiagen RNeasy kit and stored at -80°C.

Library creation used UMI-ligation and nested PCR. To cover both TRBC1 and TRBC2, the beta constant-region primer consisted of an equimolar mix of two oligonucleotides. A single-stranded oligonucleotide containing the SP2 primer and a 12-nucleotide UMI was joined to the 3' end of the cDNA by T4 RNA ligase 1. Four rounds of PCR, combining the SP2 primer with nested alpha and beta constant-region primers, were used to amplify the ligated cDNA. Incubation of the ligation reaction was carried out at 16 degrees C for about 19-24 hours. PCR2 was typically performed as a SYBR Green qPCR and was stopped at a predetermined threshold so that over-amplification was prevented. All purifications after the first were performed with Agencourt AMPure XP magnetic beads. Library amounts were measured by Qubit and library quality was assessed on a TapeStation, where the main peak was expected at around 650 bp. Pooled libraries were sequenced on an Illumina MiSeq using v2 2x251 paired-end kits, and typically roughly 1-2.1 million reads were obtained per sample. Each sample was pooled at about 4.2 nM, and about 4.5-7% PhiX was included to help cluster recognition. In the paper's pipeline: Using tag matching that tolerated one base-pair mismatch, Decombinator assigned V and J genes to FASTQ reads that had been processed by Demultiplexor. By using UMIs, Collapsinator corrected both sequencing errors and the frequency errors caused by PCR heterogeneity. CDR3Translator translated TCRs and extracted CDR3s from the conserved cysteine to the FGXG phenylalanine, flagging non-productive sequences. Gini, Shannon entropy and inverse Simpson indices were computed after subsampling the repertoires to the same number of UMI-defined TCRs. Within the linear range, a power law was fitted to clonotype abundance distributions using maximum likelihood. For one naive CD8 sample, the pipeline and MIGEC produced similar UMI counts, unique TCR numbers and clonal distributions. A set of several thousand CMV-associated CDR3 sequences, compiled from VDJdb and a published dataset, was used to search the repertoires. Using fastp at Q25 and MiXCR, TCRdb reprocessed the public reads and kept productive beta chains. Every CDR3 protein is listed once, alongside the most common genes and DNA of its rows. The V and J calls reflect TCRdb's pipeline rather than the authors' work. This sample lists about 35,000 distinct CDR3 sequences; more than 10% were detected once. The ten largest clones take up roughly 21% of the sample.

The sequenced sample consisted of effector memory CD4+ T cells from blood. Explained via the paper, the cell subset or site label denotes: effector memory, CD45RA- CD27-. The source is a human donor in good health.

In nucleotides, the sequence is TGTGCCAGCAGCCAAGGCCCCTCGGATTGGCAAGAGACCCAGTACTTC. Its amino acids are CASSQGPSDWQETQYF. Rearrangement joined TRBV14 to TRBJ2-5, with the D gene too uncertain to name. CDR1 and CDR2, looked up from the germline V gene, are SGHDN and FVKESK. Between the V and J ends, shortened by 1 base and 2 bases respectively, the junction contains 14 bases. From the cysteine through the phenylalanine, the CDR3 covers 16 amino acids. Just CDR3 DNA is preserved here, 48 bases in frame from base 1.